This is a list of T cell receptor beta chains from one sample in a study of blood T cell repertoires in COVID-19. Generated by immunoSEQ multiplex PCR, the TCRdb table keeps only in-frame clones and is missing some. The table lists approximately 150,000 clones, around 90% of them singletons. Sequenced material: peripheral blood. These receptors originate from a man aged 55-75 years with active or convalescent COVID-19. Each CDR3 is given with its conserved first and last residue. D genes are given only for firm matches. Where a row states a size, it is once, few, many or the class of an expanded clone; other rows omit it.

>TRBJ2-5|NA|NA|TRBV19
CASSPRGYQETQYF
TGTGCCAGTAGTCCCCGGGGGTACCAAGAGACCCAGTACTTC
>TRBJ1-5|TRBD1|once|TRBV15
CATSMGQFSNQPQHF
TGTGCCACCAGCATGGGACAGTTTAGCAATCAGCCCCAGCATTTT
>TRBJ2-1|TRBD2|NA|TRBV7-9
CASSLSGLAGNNEQFF
TGTGCCAGCAGCTTATCCGGACTAGCGGGGAACAATGAGCAGTTCTTC
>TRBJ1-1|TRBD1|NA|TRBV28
CASSSPTGIRNTEAFF
TGTGCCAGCAGTTCACCGACAGGGATCAGGAACACTGAAGCTTTCTTT
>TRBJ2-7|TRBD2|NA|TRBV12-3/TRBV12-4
CASSFSGYEQYF
TGTGCCAGCAGTTTTAGCGGGTACGAGCAGTACTTC
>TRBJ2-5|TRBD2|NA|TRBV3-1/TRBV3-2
CASSQDLAGGLETQYF
TGTGCCAGCAGCCAAGATCTGGCGGGGGGTCTTGAGACCCAGTACTTC
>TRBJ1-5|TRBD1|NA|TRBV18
CASSPGLTGDQPQHF
TGTGCCAGCTCACCGGGGCTGACAGGGGATCAGCCCCAGCATTTT
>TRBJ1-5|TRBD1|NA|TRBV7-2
CASSLGGGPGFAQPQHF
TGTGCCAGCAGCTTAGGAGGGGGCCCAGGCTTCGCTCAGCCCCAGCATTTT
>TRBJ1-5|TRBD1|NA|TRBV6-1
CASSEAMGQNSNQPQHF
TGTGCCAGCAGTGAAGCTATGGGACAGAATAGCAATCAGCCCCAGCATTTT
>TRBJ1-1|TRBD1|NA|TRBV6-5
CASDSGGAGTEAFF
TGTGCCAGCGACTCAGGGGGCGCGGGCACTGAAGCTTTCTTT
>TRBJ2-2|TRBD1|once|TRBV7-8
CASSYRDRADHGELFF
TGTGCCAGCAGCTATCGGGACAGGGCCGATCACGGGGAGCTGTTTTTT
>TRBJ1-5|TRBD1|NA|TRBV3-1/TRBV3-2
CASKGQGEPQHF
TGTGCCAGCAAAGGACAGGGCGAGCCCCAGCATTTT
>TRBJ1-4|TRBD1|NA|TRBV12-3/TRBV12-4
CASRPTGSEKLFF
TGTGCCAGCAGACCGACAGGGTCTGAAAAACTGTTTTTT
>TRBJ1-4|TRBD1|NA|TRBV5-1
CASSSGTGSNEKLFF
TGCGCCAGCAGCTCGGGGACAGGGTCAAATGAAAAACTGTTTTTT
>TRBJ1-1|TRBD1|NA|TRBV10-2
CASSERGQGHTEAFF
TGCGCCAGCAGTGAGAGGGGACAGGGGCACACTGAAGCTTTCTTT
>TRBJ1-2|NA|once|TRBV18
CASSPPEPYGYTF
TGTGCCAGCTCACCACCAGAGCCCTATGGCTACACCTTC
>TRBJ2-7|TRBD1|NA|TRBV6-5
CASSYSGQATYEQYF
TGTGCCAGCAGTTACTCGGGACAGGCCACCTACGAGCAGTACTTC
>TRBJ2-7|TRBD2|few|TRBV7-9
CASSLARTSGSDEQYF
TGTGCCAGCAGCTTAGCCCGGACTAGCGGGAGCGACGAGCAGTACTTC
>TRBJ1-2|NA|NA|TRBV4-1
CASSQESVYGYTF
TGCGCCAGCAGCCAAGAGTCAGTCTATGGCTACACCTTC
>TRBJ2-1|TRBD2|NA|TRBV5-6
CASSKRAGVANEQFF
TGTGCCAGCAGCAAAAGAGCGGGAGTGGCCAATGAGCAGTTCTTC
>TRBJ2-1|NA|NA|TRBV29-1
CSPHQGAGDEQFF
TGCAGCCCCCATCAGGGGGCGGGAGATGAGCAGTTCTTC
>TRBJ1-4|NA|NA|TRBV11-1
CASSSDRPTNEKLFF
TGTGCCAGCAGCTCAGACCGCCCGACAAATGAAAAACTGTTTTTT
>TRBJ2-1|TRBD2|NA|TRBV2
CASLLSGGAINEQFF
TGTGCCAGCCTTCTTAGCGGGGGGGCAATCAATGAGCAGTTCTTC
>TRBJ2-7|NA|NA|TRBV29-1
CSVEARAYEQYF
TGCAGCGTTGAAGCCAGGGCTTACGAGCAGTACTTC
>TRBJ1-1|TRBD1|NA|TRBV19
CASSIAFWTGASNTEAFF
TGTGCCAGTAGTATCGCGTTTTGGACAGGGGCATCGAACACTGAAGCTTTCTTT
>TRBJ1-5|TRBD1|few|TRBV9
CASSTGQGGGQPQHF
TGTGCCAGCAGCACGGGACAGGGAGGCGGTCAGCCCCAGCATTTT
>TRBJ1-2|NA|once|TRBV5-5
CASSYDRYGYTF
TGTGCCAGCAGCTACGACAGGTACGGCTACACCTTC
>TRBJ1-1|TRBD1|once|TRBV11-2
CASSPEQGRTEAFF
TGTGCCAGCAGCCCCGAACAGGGGAGAACTGAAGCTTTCTTT
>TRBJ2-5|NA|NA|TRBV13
CASRLTGLTMGTQYF
TGTGCCAGCAGACTTACGGGACTCACTATGGGAACCCAGTACTTC
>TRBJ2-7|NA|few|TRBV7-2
CASSFGPGDEQYF
NA
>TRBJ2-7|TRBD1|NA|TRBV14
CASSPSIRTGKAYEQYF
TGTGCCAGCAGCCCCTCTATTAGGACAGGGAAGGCGTACGAGCAGTACTTC
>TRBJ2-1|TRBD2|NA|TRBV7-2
CASSLDWTRRSNEQFF
TGTGCCAGCAGCTTAGATTGGACTAGAAGGTCTAATGAGCAGTTCTTC
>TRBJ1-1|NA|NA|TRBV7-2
CASRQGDTEAFF
TGTGCCAGCAGGCAAGGGGACACTGAAGCTTTCTTT
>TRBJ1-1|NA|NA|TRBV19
CASSWGPGSGTEAFF
TGTGCCAGTAGTTGGGGTCCGGGTTCGGGAACTGAAGCTTTCTTT
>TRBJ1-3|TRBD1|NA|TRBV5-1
CASSPDPGTGHSGNTIYF
TGCGCCAGCAGCCCTGATCCCGGGACAGGGCACTCTGGAAACACCATATATTTT
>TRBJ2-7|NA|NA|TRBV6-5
CASSYSRDSYEQYF
TGTGCCAGCAGTTACTCGCGGGACAGCTACGAGCAGTACTTC
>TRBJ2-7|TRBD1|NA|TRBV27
CASSLETGSSYEQYF
TGTGCCAGCAGTTTAGAGACAGGGAGCTCCTACGAGCAGTACTTC
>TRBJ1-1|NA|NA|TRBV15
CATSRGGGARFAAFF
TGTGCCACCAGCAGAGGCGGGGGGGCACGATTCGCGGCTTTCTTT
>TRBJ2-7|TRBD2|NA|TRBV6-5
CASRITSGGVSEQYF
TGTGCCAGCAGGATCACTAGCGGGGGGGTCTCCGAGCAGTACTTC
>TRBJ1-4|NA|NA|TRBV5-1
CASSLDRPNEKLFF
TGCGCCAGCAGCTTGGACAGGCCTAATGAAAAACTGTTTTTT
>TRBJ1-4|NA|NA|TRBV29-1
CSVSGQPNEKLFF
TGCAGCGTTTCGGGACAACCCAATGAAAAACTGTTTTTT